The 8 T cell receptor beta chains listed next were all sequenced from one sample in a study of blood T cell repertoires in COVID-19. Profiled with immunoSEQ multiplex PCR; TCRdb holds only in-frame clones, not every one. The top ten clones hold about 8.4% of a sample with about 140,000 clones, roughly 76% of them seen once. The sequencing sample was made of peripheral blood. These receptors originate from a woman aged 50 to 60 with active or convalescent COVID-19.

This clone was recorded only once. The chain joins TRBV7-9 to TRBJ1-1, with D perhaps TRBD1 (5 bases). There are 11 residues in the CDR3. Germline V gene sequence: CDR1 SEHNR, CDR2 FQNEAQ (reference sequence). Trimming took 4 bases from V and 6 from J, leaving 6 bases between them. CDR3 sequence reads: CASSWGAEAFF. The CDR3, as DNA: TGTGCCAGCAGCTGGGGGGCTGAAGCTTTCTTT.

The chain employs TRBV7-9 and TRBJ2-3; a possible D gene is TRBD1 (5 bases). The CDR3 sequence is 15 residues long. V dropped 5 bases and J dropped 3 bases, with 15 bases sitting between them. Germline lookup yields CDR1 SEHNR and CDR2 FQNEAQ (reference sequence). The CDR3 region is CASSPRGAGTDTQYF. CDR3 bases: TGTGCCAGCAGCCCGCGTGGGGCTGGGACAGATACGCAGTATTTT.

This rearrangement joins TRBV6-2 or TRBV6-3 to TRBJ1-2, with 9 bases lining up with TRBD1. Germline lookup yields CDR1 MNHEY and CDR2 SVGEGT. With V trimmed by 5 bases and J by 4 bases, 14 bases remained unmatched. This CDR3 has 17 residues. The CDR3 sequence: CASSRGTGKTVGYGYTF. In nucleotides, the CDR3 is TGTGCCAGCAGTCGTGGGACAGGGAAGACGGTGGGCTATGGCTACACCTTC.

CDR3 in DNA: TGTGCCAGCAGCCGACGACAGGGGGGGCACACTGAAGCTTTCTTT. This sequence encodes CASSRRQGGHTEAFF. The chain has TRBV7-9 and TRBJ1-1; TRBD1 matches 9 bases. Germline assignment: CDR1 SEHNR and CDR2 FQNEAQ (reference sequence). J lost 3 bases, V lost 5 bases, and 7 bases had no gene match. CDR3 length equals 15 residues.

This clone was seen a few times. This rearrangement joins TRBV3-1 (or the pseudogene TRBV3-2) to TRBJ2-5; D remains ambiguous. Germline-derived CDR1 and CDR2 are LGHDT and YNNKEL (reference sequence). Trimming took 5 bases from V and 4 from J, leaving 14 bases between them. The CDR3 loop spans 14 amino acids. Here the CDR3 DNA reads TGTGCCAGCAGCGCCCGGGTATACCGAGAGACCCAGTACTTC. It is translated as CASSARVYRETQYF.

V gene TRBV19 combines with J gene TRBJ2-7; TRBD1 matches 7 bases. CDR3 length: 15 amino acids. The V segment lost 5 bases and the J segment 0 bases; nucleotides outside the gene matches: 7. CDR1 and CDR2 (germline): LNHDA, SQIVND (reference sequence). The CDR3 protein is CASSPGDRISYEQYF. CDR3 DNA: TGTGCCAGTAGTCCCGGGGACAGAATCTCCTACGAGCAGTACTTC.

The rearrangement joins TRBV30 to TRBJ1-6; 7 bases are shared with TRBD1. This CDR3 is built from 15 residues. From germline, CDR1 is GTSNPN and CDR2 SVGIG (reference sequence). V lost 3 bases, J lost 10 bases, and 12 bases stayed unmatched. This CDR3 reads CAWRDRWGILSPLHF. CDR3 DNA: TGTGCCTGGAGGGACAGGTGGGGGATCCTCTCACCCCTCCACTTT.

This CDR3 reads CAISPNGHEGSPLHF. The CDR3 nucleotides are TGTGCCATCAGTCCAAATGGACATGAAGGTTCACCCCTCCACTTT. The rearrangement links TRBV10-3 to TRBJ1-6; D possibly corresponds to TRBD1 (5 bases). The CDR3 has 15 amino acids. The V gene lost 5 bases and the J gene lost 9 bases, with 17 bases spanning the gap. CDR1 is ENHRY, CDR2 SYGVKD, per germline.